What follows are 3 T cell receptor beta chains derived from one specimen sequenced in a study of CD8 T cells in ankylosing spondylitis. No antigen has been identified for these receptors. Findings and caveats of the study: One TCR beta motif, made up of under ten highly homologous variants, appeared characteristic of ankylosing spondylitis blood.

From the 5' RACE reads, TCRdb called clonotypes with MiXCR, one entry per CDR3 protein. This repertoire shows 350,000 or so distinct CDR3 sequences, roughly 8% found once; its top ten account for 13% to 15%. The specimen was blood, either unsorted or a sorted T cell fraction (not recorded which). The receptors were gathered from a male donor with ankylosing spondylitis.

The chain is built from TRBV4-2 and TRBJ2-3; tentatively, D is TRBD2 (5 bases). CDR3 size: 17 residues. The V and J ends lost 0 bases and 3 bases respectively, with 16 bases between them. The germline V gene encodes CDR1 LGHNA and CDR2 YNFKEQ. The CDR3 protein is CASSQDRVRTQTDTQYF. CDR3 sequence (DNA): TGTGCCAGCAGCCAAGATCGTGTAAGGACTCAAACAGATACGCAGTATTTT.

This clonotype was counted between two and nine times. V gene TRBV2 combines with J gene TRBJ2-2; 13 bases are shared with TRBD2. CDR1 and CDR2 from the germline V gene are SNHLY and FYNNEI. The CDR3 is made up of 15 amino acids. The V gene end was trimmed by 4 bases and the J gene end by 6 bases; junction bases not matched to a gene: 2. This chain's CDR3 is CASSGGLAGPGELFF. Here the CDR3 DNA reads TGTGCCAGCAGTGGGGGACTAGCGGGACCCGGGGAGCTGTTTTTT.

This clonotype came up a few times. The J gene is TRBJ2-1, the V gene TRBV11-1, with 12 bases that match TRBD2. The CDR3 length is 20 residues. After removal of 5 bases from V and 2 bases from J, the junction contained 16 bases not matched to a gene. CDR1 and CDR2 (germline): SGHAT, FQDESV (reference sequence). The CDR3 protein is CASSPRMGLAGGIPYNEQFF. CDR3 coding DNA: TGTGCCAGCAGCCCCCGGATGGGGCTAGCGGGGGGGATCCCCTACAATGAGCAGTTCTTC.